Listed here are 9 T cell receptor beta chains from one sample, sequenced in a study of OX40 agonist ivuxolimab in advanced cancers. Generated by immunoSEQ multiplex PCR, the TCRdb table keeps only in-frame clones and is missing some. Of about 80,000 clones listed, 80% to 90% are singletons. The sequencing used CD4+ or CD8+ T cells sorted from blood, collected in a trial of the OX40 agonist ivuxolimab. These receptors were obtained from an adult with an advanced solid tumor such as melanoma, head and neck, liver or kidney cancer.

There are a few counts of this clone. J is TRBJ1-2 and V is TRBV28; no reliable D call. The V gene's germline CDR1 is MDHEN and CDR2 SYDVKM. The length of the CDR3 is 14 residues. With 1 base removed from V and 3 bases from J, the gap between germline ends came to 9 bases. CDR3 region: CASSLLGQHYGYTF. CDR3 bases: TGTGCCAGCAGTTTATTAGGGCAGCACTATGGCTACACCTTC.

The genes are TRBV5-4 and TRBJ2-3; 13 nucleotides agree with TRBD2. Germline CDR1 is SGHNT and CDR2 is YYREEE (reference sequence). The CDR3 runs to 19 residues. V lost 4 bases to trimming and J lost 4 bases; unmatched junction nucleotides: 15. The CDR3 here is CASSRTTGTSGAASDTQYF. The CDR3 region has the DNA TGTGCCAGCAGCCGAACCACCGGGACTAGCGGGGCCGCGTCAGATACGCAGTATTTT. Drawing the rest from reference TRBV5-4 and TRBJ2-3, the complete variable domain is ETGVTQSPTHLIKTRGQQVTLRCSSQSGHNTVSWYQQALGQGPQFIFQYYREEENGRGNFPPRFSGLQFPNYSSELNVNALELDDSALYLCASSRTTGTSGAASDTQYFGPGTRLTVL.

The CDR3 spells CASSSRGIDYGYTF. For the CDR3, the DNA is TGTGCCAGCAGTTCTAGGGGGATCGACTATGGCTACACCTTC. V usage is TRBV25-1 and J usage is TRBJ1-2, with D possibly being TRBD1 (6 bases). V was clipped by 5 bases and J by 3 bases, with 13 bases between them. This CDR3 has 14 amino acids. Germline lookup yields CDR1 MGHDK and CDR2 SYGVNS.

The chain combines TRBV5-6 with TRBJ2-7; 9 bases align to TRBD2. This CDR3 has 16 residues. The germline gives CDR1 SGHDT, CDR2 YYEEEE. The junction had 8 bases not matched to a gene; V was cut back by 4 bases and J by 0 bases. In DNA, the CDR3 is TGTGCCAGCAGCCACTTGCGAGCGGGGGGCTCCTACGAGCAGTACTTC. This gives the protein CASSHLRAGGSYEQYF. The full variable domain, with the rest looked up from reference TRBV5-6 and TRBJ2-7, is DAGVTQSPTHLIKTRGQQVTLRCSPKSGHDTVSWYQQALGQGPQFIFQYYEEEERQRGNFPDRFSGHQFPNYSSELNVNALLLGDSALYLCASSHLRAGGSYEQYFGPGTRLTVT.

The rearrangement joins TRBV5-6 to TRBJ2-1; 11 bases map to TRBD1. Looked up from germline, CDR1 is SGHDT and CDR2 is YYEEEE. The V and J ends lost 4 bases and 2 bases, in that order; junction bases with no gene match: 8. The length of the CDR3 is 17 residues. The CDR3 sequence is CASSAGTGGRPYNEQFF. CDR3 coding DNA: TGTGCCAGCAGCGCGGGGACAGGGGGTCGCCCCTACAATGAGCAGTTCTTC.

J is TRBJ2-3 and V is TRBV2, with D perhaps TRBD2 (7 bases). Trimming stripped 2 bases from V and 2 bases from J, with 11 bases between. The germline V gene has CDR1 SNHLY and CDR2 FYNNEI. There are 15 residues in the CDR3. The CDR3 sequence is CASSERRGHTDTQYF. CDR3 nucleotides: TGTGCCAGCAGTGAAAGGCGGGGGCACACAGATACGCAGTATTTT.

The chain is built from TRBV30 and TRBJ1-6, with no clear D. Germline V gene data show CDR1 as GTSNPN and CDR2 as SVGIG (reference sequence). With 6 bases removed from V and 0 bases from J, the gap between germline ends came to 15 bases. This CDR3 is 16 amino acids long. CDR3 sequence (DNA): TGTGCCTGTACTCCCCGGGGTGGCTCCTATAATTCACCCCTCCACTTT. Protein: CACTPRGGSYNSPLHF.

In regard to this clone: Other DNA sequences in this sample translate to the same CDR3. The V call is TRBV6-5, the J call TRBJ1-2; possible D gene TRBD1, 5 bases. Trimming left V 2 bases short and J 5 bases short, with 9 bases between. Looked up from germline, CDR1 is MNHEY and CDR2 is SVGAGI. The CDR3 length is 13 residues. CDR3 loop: CASSYETAYGYTF. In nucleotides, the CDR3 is TGTGCCAGCAGTTACGAGACAGCTTATGGCTACACCTTC.

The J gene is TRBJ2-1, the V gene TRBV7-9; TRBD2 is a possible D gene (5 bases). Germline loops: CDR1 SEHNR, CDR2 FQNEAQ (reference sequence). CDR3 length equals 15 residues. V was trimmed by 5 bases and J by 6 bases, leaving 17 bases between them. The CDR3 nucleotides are TGTGCCAGCAGCCCTTCTCTGGAGGCCCTCAATGAGCAGTTCTTC. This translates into CASSPSLEALNEQFF. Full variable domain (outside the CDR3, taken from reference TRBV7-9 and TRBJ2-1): DTGVSQNPRHKITKRGQNVTFRCDPISEHNRLYWYRQTLGQGPEFLTYFQNEAQLEKSRLLSDRFSAERPKGSFSTLEIQRTEQGDSAMYLCASSPSLEALNEQFFGPGTRLTVL.